Listed below are T cell receptor beta chains from one sample, sequenced in a study of shared clonotypes between healthy human individuals. Only in-frame clones appear in the TCRdb table, and some are missing; sequencing was by immunoSEQ multiplex PCR. The profile shows 980,000 or so clones, 60% to 85% of them singletons. Sequencing was done on a sample of memory CD4+ T cells sorted from blood. The receptor source for this set is a man aged 18 to 35 in good health. CDR3s include the opening cysteine and the closing phenylalanine or tryptophan. D genes are given only for firm matches. Size tells how often a clone was seen (once, few, many) or the class of an expanded clone, and some rows leave it out.

clone_size: .; v_call: TRBV7-8; j_call: TRBJ1-1; d_call: .; cdr3_aa: CASSHSDGNTEAFF; cdr3_nt: TGTGCCAGCAGCCATTCCGACGGGAACACTGAAGCTTTCTTT
clone_size: .; v_call: TRBV5-4; j_call: TRBJ1-5; d_call: .; cdr3_aa: CASSLDPQGNQPQHF; cdr3_nt: TGTGCCAGCAGCTTGGATCCGCAGGGTAATCAGCCCCAGCATTTT
clone_size: .; v_call: TRBV12-5; j_call: TRBJ2-1; d_call: .; cdr3_aa: CASGLMIGNEQFF; cdr3_nt: TGTGCTAGTGGTTTGATGATAGGCAATGAGCAGTTCTTC
clone_size: .; v_call: TRBV7-2; j_call: TRBJ2-7; d_call: TRBD2; cdr3_aa: CASTSGGAYEQYF; cdr3_nt: TGTGCCAGCACCAGCGGGGGGGCCTACGAGCAGTACTTC
clone_size: .; v_call: TRBV5-4; j_call: TRBJ2-7; d_call: .; cdr3_aa: CASSFEGALHYEQYF; cdr3_nt: TGTGCCAGCAGCTTCGAAGGGGCCCTCCACTACGAGCAGTACTTC
clone_size: .; v_call: TRBV5-6; j_call: TRBJ1-6; d_call: .; cdr3_aa: CASSQTVWPYNSPLHF; cdr3_nt: TGTGCCAGCAGCCAGACAGTCTGGCCCTATAATTCACCCCTCCACTTT
clone_size: .; v_call: TRBV18; j_call: TRBJ1-1; d_call: .; cdr3_aa: CASSPSGAVTEAFF; cdr3_nt: TGTGCCAGCTCACCATCCGGGGCAGTCACTGAAGCTTTCTTT
clone_size: .; v_call: TRBV5-1; j_call: TRBJ2-2; d_call: TRBD2; cdr3_aa: CASSLVAGDNTGELFF; cdr3_nt: TGCGCCAGCAGCTTGGTAGCGGGAGACAACACCGGGGAGCTGTTTTTT
clone_size: once; v_call: TRBV6-1; j_call: TRBJ2-1; d_call: .; cdr3_aa: CASSGQGGGIVEQFF; cdr3_nt: TGTGCCAGCAGTGGACAGGGTGGGGGGATCGTTGAGCAGTTCTTC
clone_size: .; v_call: TRBV18; j_call: TRBJ2-5; d_call: .; cdr3_aa: CASSPEVRFQETQYF; cdr3_nt: TGTGCCAGCTCACCAGAGGTCCGGTTTCAAGAGACCCAGTACTTC
clone_size: .; v_call: TRBV7-2; j_call: TRBJ1-4; d_call: .; cdr3_aa: CASSARRGHEKLFF; cdr3_nt: TGTGCCAGCAGCGCACGTCGGGGGCACGAGAAACTGTTTTTT
clone_size: .; v_call: TRBV2; j_call: TRBJ2-5; d_call: TRBD1; cdr3_aa: CASSVPDRGRVETQYF; cdr3_nt: TGTGCCAGCAGTGTCCCGGACAGGGGGCGAGTGGAGACCCAGTACTTC
clone_size: .; v_call: TRBV5-8; j_call: TRBJ2-7; d_call: .; cdr3_aa: CASSLSGGAPFYEQYF; cdr3_nt: TGTGCCAGCAGCTTATCAGGGGGGGCCCCGTTCTACGAGCAGTACTTC
clone_size: few; v_call: TRBV27; j_call: TRBJ2-5; d_call: .; cdr3_aa: CASSLSRGETQYF; cdr3_nt: TGTGCCAGCAGTTTATCTCGGGGGGAGACCCAGTACTTC
clone_size: once; v_call: TRBV4-2; j_call: TRBJ2-5; d_call: .; cdr3_aa: CASSHGSLSGQETQYF; cdr3_nt: TGTGCCAGCAGCCATGGAAGTCTTAGCGGCCAAGAGACCCAGTACTTC
clone_size: .; v_call: TRBV6-1; j_call: TRBJ2-7; d_call: .; cdr3_aa: CASSLAGAYEQYF; cdr3_nt: TGTGCCAGCTCGTTAGCAGGCGCCTACGAGCAGTACTTC
clone_size: few; v_call: TRBV28; j_call: TRBJ2-7; d_call: .; cdr3_aa: CASSRSRGPVHEQYF; cdr3_nt: TGTGCCAGCAGTCGATCCAGGGGCCCCGTGCACGAGCAGTACTTC
clone_size: few; v_call: TRBV7-6; j_call: TRBJ1-3; d_call: .; cdr3_aa: CASSLQDSGNTIYF; cdr3_nt: TGTGCCAGCAGCTTACAGGATTCTGGAAACACCATATATTTT